These 20 T cell receptor beta chains originate from one sample sequenced in a study of shared clonotypes between healthy human individuals. Sequencing was performed with immunoSEQ multiplex PCR; in TCRdb, only in-frame clones are kept and a portion is missing. The table lists fewer than 850,000 clones, roughly 87% of them singletons. The sequenced sample was memory CD8+ T cells from PBMCs. The subset denotes: CD45RO+ cells pooled with CCR7-negative TemRA cells. The receptors derive from a man aged 18 to 29 in good health. Some clones in this sample may be carry-over from other donors' samples.

V usage is TRBV25-1 and J usage is TRBJ2-6; 8 nucleotides line up with TRBD2. V shed 4 bases, J shed 0 bases, and the junction held 5 bases outside the gene matches. The V gene's germline CDR1 is MGHDK and CDR2 SYGVNS. There are 17 residues in the CDR3. CDR3 in DNA: TGTGCCAGCAGTGGGCGGGAGGAGCCCTCTGGGGCCAACGTCCTGACTTTC. Its protein product is CASSGREEPSGANVLTF.

The CDR3 here is CASSLIVATGGHEQYF. CDR3 bases: TGTGCCAGCAGCTTGATTGTCGCGACAGGGGGCCACGAGCAGTACTTC. The chain has TRBV5-5 and TRBJ2-7, with TRBD1 identical over 10 bases. This CDR3 is 16 amino acids long. V lost 1 base to trimming and J lost 5 bases; unmatched junction nucleotides: 9. The germline CDR1 and CDR2 sequences are SGHKS and YYEKEE (reference sequence).

The chain couples TRBV9 to TRBJ2-7; TRBD2 might be the D (5 bases). Germline V gene sequence: CDR1 SGDLS, CDR2 YYNGEE. The CDR3 has 14 amino acids. Trimming shortened V by 4 bases and J by 1 base, and 12 bases separated the two germline ends. Here the CDR3 reads CASSPGPGSYEQYF. The CDR3 DNA reads as TGTGCCAGCAGCCCCGGGCCGGGGTCCTACGAGCAGTACTTC.

The rearrangement joins TRBV2 to TRBJ2-7; D call uncertain. CDR1 is SNHLY and CDR2 is FYNNEI in the germline V gene. The CDR3 totals 12 residues. Between the trimmed V and J ends, which lost 2 bases and 4 bases, there was a span of 6 bases. The DNA of the CDR3 is TGTGCCAGCAGTGAATTGGTTTACGAGCAGTACTTC. Amino acids: CASSELVYEQYF.

This clone was seen a single time. V usage is TRBV15 and J usage is TRBJ1-2, with D possibly matching TRBD1 (5 bases). Germline V gene lookup returns CDR1 LNHNV and CDR2 YYDKDF (reference sequence). V was cut by 4 bases and J by 0 bases, with 12 bases left in between. The CDR3 extends over 15 amino acids. The CDR3 is CATSITQGTNYGYTF. CDR3 nucleotide sequence: TGTGCCACCAGCATTACTCAGGGCACTAACTATGGCTACACCTTC.

The chain uses TRBV27 and TRBJ2-2, with TRBD2 matching over 8 bases. The CDR3 runs to 17 residues. V lost 1 base to trimming and J lost 4 bases; unmatched junction nucleotides: 8. CDR1 is MNHEY, CDR2 SMNVEV, per germline (reference sequence). The chain's CDR3 is CASSLYYATSVTGELFF. The CDR3, as DNA: TGTGCCAGCAGTTTATATTATGCGACTAGCGTCACCGGGGAGCTGTTTTTT.

The V gene is TRBV7-9, the J gene TRBJ2-2; no reliable D call. V shed 4 bases and J shed 1 base, with 7 bases lying between them. Germline V gene lookup returns CDR1 SEHNR and CDR2 FQNEAQ (reference sequence). CDR3 length: 14 amino acids. The CDR3 DNA follows: TGTGCCAGCAGCTACTGGGGGAACACCGGGGAGCTGTTTTTT. It is translated as CASSYWGNTGELFF. The complete variable domain, with remaining parts taken from reference TRBV7-9 and TRBJ2-2, reads DTGVSQNPRHKITKRGQNVTFRCDPISEHNRLYWYRQTLGQGPEFLTYFQNEAQLEKSRLLSDRFSAERPKGSFSTLEIQRTEQGDSAMYLCASSYWGNTGELFFGEGSRLTVL.

V usage is TRBV21-1 and J usage is TRBJ2-4; TRBD1 is taken as the D call from the table, unchecked against the DNA. TRBV21-1 is designated a pseudogene. The CDR3 runs to 19 residues. The CDR3 DNA is TGTGCCAGCAGCAAAGAAGGAGCCGGGACAGAGTCGATCAAAAACATTCAGTACTTC. Its protein product is CASSKEGAGTESIKNIQYF.

On this clone itself: Other DNA sequences from this sample encode an identical CDR3 as well. The chain recombines TRBV10-3 with TRBJ2-7; 9 bases agree with TRBD2. Germline CDR1 reads ENHRY; CDR2 reads SYGVKD. V dropped 0 bases and J dropped 3; count of bases not matched to a gene: 0. The CDR3 is made up of 14 amino acids. The CDR3 is CAISESRGGYEQYF. The DNA of the CDR3 is TGTGCCATCAGTGAGTCGCGGGGGGGCTACGAGCAGTACTTC.

This chain links TRBV15 with TRBJ1-2; possibly TRBD1 for D (5 bases). CDR3 length: 14 amino acids. Germline CDR1 LNHNV, CDR2 YYDKDF (reference sequence). V lost 2 bases and J lost 4, with 11 bases in between. The CDR3 sequence is CATSRPGRSYGYTF. In DNA form, the CDR3 reads TGTGCCACCAGCAGACCGGGACGGAGCTATGGCTACACCTTC.

V is TRBV7-9 and J is TRBJ1-2, with 7 bases that match TRBD1. Germline V lookup: CDR1 SEHNR, CDR2 FQNEAQ (reference sequence). There are 14 residues in the CDR3. Trimming cost V 5 bases and J 6 bases; bases outside gene matches: 9. The CDR3 is CASSPWTGGHGYTF. The CDR3 DNA follows: TGTGCCAGCAGCCCGTGGACAGGTGGCCATGGCTACACCTTC.

To note about this clone: The same CDR3 can be traced to other DNA sequences in this sample. The rearrangement links TRBV25-1 to TRBJ1-1; TRBD1 might be the D (5 bases). V was clipped by 3 bases and J by 4 bases, with 6 bases between them. The CDR3 runs 12 residues. Germline V gives CDR1 MGHDK, CDR2 SYGVNS. In DNA form, the CDR3 reads TGTGCCAGCAGTGAGGGGGGCACTGAAGCTTTCTTT. Its protein product is CASSEGGTEAFF.

With regard to this clone: The sample contains more than one DNA sequence encoding this CDR3. The J gene is TRBJ2-2, the V gene TRBV6-5; D is undetermined. Trimming stripped 0 bases from V and 8 bases from J, with 7 bases between. Germline lookup yields CDR1 MNHEY and CDR2 SVGAGI. CDR3 length equals 13 residues. The CDR3: CASSYSRSGELFF. The CDR3 bases are TGTGCCAGCAGTTACTCGAGGTCAGGGGAGCTGTTTTTT.

The rearrangement joins TRBV9 to TRBJ2-5; perhaps D is TRBD1 or TRBD2 (5 bases each). Germline V gene sequence: CDR1 SGDLS, CDR2 YYNGEE. The CDR3 contains 15 residues. Trimming took off 4 bases at V and 4 bases at J, with 17 bases between the two ends. The CDR3 nucleotides read TGTGCCAGCAGCCCCCGGGGCCGCTGGGGAGAGACCCAGTACTTC. This translates into CASSPRGRWGETQYF.

V usage is TRBV28 and J usage is TRBJ2-7; the D is unclear. There are 13 residues in the CDR3. Trimming stripped 5 bases from V and 3 bases from J, with 11 bases between. Germline CDR1 and CDR2: MDHEN and SYDVKM. CDR3 sequence: CASSLSPGYEQYF. The CDR3 bases are TGTGCCAGCAGTCTCTCCCCAGGCTACGAGCAGTACTTC.

The chain has TRBV11-2 and TRBJ2-7, with a weak D call TRBD2 (7 bases). Germline V gives CDR1 SGHAT, CDR2 FQNNGV. CDR3 length: 16 amino acids. The V end lost 5 bases, the J end lost 3 bases, and 20 bases lay between the germline ends. CDR3 bases: TGTGCCAGCAGCCTTTACGGAGGGGGGGCTAACTACGAGCAGTACTTC. Translating it yields CASSLYGGGANYEQYF.

V usage is TRBV4-1 and J usage is TRBJ2-1; 11 nucleotides line up with TRBD1. V dropped 2 bases and J dropped 6; count of bases not matched to a gene: 6. There are 16 residues in the CDR3. CDR1 is MGHRA and CDR2 is YSYEKL in the germline V gene. The DNA for the CDR3 is TGCGCCAGCAGCCAATTGAAGGACAGGGGGCGCAATGAGCAGTTCTTC. This translates into CASSQLKDRGRNEQFF.

This chain uses TRBV27 with TRBJ2-7; 10 bases are a match to TRBD1. From germline, CDR1 is MNHEY and CDR2 SMNVEV (reference sequence). Trimming took 6 bases from V and 5 from J; bases not matched to a gene: 7. The CDR3 sequence is 14 residues long. The CDR3 DNA reads as TGTGCCAGCAGCAAGGGACAGGGGTTCAACGAGCAGTACTTC. Translation: CASSKGQGFNEQYF.

The chain couples TRBV13 to TRBJ1-2; D perhaps matches TRBD1 (6 bases). With 5 bases removed from V and 0 bases from J, the gap between germline ends came to 10 bases. This CDR3 comprises 14 residues. Germline V gene lookup returns CDR1 PRHDT and CDR2 FYEKMQ (reference sequence). CDR3 protein: CASSGQFANYGYTF. The CDR3 bases are TGTGCCAGCAGCGGACAGTTCGCTAACTATGGCTACACCTTC.

This clone was picked up one time. The chain couples TRBV29-1 to TRBJ2-2, with D hard to call. The ends were cut back, 7 bases at V and 4 bases at J, with 13 bases in the middle. This CDR3 has 13 residues. Per the germline V gene, CDR1 is SQVTM and CDR2 is ANQGSEA. The DNA for the CDR3 is TGCAGCGGGTTGGCCAACCCCACCGGGGAGCTGTTTTTT. It is translated as CSGLANPTGELFF.